Listed below are T cell receptor beta chains from one sample, sequenced in a study of CD8+CD57+ T cells in acquired aplastic anemia. TCRdb recomputed calls from the reads with MiXCR, one row per CDR3 protein. The data hold some 180,000 distinct CDR3 sequences, with around half observed a single time. The material sequenced was sorted CD4+, CD8+, or CD8+CD57+ T cells (not recorded which) from PBMCs. These TCRs come from a human donor in good health. Both conserved end residues are part of each CDR3. Each record gives: J gene, V gene, D gene, clone size, CDR3 DNA, CDR3 protein. The D gene is left open where the match is weak. Not every row has a clone size; where given, it reads once, few, many or a size class.

j_call: TRBJ2-7
v_call: TRBV5-1
d_call: .
clone_size: .
cdr3_nt: TGCGCCAGCAGCAAGTCCTACGAGCAGTACTTC
cdr3_aa: CASSKSYEQYF

j_call: TRBJ2-7
v_call: TRBV5-1
d_call: .
clone_size: .
cdr3_nt: TGCGCCAGCTTCCCCCGACCTAGTCTCTCCTACGAGCAGTACTTC
cdr3_aa: CASFPRPSLSYEQYF

j_call: TRBJ2-6
v_call: TRBV19
d_call: .
clone_size: .
cdr3_nt: TGTGCCTCCGCGGACGGAGCTGGGGCCAACGTCCTGACTTTC
cdr3_aa: CASADGAGANVLTF

j_call: TRBJ2-7
v_call: TRBV24-1
d_call: TRBD1
clone_size: once
cdr3_nt: TGTGCCAGGAGACAGGGGGACCTCGACGAGCAGTACTTC
cdr3_aa: CARRQGDLDEQYF

j_call: TRBJ1-1
v_call: TRBV15
d_call: .
clone_size: .
cdr3_nt: TGTGCCACCCGAGGGGGGATGAACAATGAAGCTTTCTTT
cdr3_aa: CATRGGMNNEAFF

j_call: TRBJ2-7
v_call: TRBV6-1
d_call: TRBD1
clone_size: many
cdr3_nt: TGTGCCAGTAAAGGGACAGGGGAGCACGAGCAGTACTTC
cdr3_aa: CASKGTGEHEQYF

j_call: TRBJ1-2
v_call: TRBV19
d_call: .
clone_size: many
cdr3_nt: TGTGCCAGTAGTATTCCACGCTATGGCTACACCTTC
cdr3_aa: CASSIPRYGYTF

j_call: TRBJ2-3
v_call: TRBV12-3/TRBV12-4
d_call: .
clone_size: many
cdr3_nt: TGTGCCAGCAGTTTAAGTTATCTCGCGGATACGCAGTATTTT
cdr3_aa: CASSLSYLADTQYF

j_call: TRBJ1-4
v_call: TRBV29-1
d_call: .
clone_size: many
cdr3_nt: TGCAGCGGATCCGGGACAAGCAATGAAAAACTGTTTTTT
cdr3_aa: CSGSGTSNEKLFF

j_call: TRBJ2-2
v_call: TRBV20-1
d_call: .
clone_size: many
cdr3_nt: TGCAGTGCTAGGGGCGTGGGGGCCCCGAACACCGGGGAGCTGTTTTTT
cdr3_aa: CSARGVGAPNTGELFF

j_call: TRBJ2-5
v_call: TRBV10-2
d_call: TRBD1
clone_size: .
cdr3_nt: TGCGCCAGCACCCGGGACAGAATCCAAGAGACCCAGTACTTC
cdr3_aa: CASTRDRIQETQYF

j_call: TRBJ1-1
v_call: TRBV10-3
d_call: .
clone_size: .
cdr3_nt: TGTGCCATCAGTCATTTATCAGGTGTCATGAACACTGAAGCTTTCTTT
cdr3_aa: CAISHLSGVMNTEAFF

j_call: TRBJ2-6
v_call: TRBV20-1
d_call: TRBD2
clone_size: .
cdr3_nt: TGCAGTGCTAGGGGGGCTAGCGGGGGCGACTCTGGGGCCAACGTCCTGACTTTC
cdr3_aa: CSARGASGGDSGANVLTF

j_call: TRBJ2-5
v_call: TRBV7-8
d_call: TRBD2
clone_size: .
cdr3_nt: TGTGCCAGCCCTAGCGGGAGAGGAGAGACCCAGTACTTC
cdr3_aa: CASPSGRGETQYF

j_call: TRBJ1-2
v_call: TRBV7-3
d_call: TRBD1
clone_size: .
cdr3_nt: TGTGCCAGCAGCAGAGAGGGACAGCGGGATAGCTACACCTTC
cdr3_aa: CASSREGQRDSYTF

j_call: TRBJ2-5
v_call: TRBV24-1
d_call: TRBD1
clone_size: many
cdr3_nt: TGTGCCACCAGTGATTTACAGGGGGCGCGGGAGACCCAGTACTTC
cdr3_aa: CATSDLQGARETQYF

j_call: TRBJ1-2
v_call: TRBV20-1
d_call: TRBD1
clone_size: .
cdr3_nt: TGCAGCCACAGGGGGCGCTTAGGCTACACCTTC
cdr3_aa: CSHRGRLGYTF

j_call: TRBJ2-5
v_call: TRBV24-1
d_call: .
clone_size: many
cdr3_nt: TGTGCCACCAGTGAACCCCAGGGTTTTGAGACCCAGTACTTC
cdr3_aa: CATSEPQGFETQYF

j_call: TRBJ2-5
v_call: TRBV20-1
d_call: TRBD2
clone_size: many
cdr3_nt: TGCAGTGCTAGAGGGTTAGGTAGCGGGGGGACAGAGACCCAGTACTTC
cdr3_aa: CSARGLGSGGTETQYF

j_call: TRBJ2-5
v_call: TRBV5-1
d_call: TRBD1
clone_size: few
cdr3_nt: TGCGCCAGCAGCTTGGCGGGACAGGGGAGTCTAGAGACCCAGTACTTC
cdr3_aa: CASSLAGQGSLETQYF

j_call: TRBJ1-4
v_call: TRBV20-1
d_call: .
clone_size: .
cdr3_nt: TGCAGTGCTAGAGATCCCGCCACTTATAATGAAAAACTGTTTTTT
cdr3_aa: CSARDPATYNEKLFF

j_call: TRBJ1-6
v_call: TRBV4-2
d_call: TRBD1
clone_size: many
cdr3_nt: TGTGCCAGCAGCGCCGGGACAGGCGAATTTTCACCCCTCCACTTT
cdr3_aa: CASSAGTGEFSPLHF

j_call: TRBJ2-5
v_call: TRBV20-1
d_call: .
clone_size: .
cdr3_nt: TGCAGTGCCGGATGGGGACAAGAGACCCAGTACTTC
cdr3_aa: CSAGWGQETQYF

j_call: TRBJ2-7
v_call: TRBV5-6
d_call: .
clone_size: many
cdr3_nt: TGTGCCAGCAGCCGGACATTTCTCTACGAGCAGTACTTC
cdr3_aa: CASSRTFLYEQYF

j_call: TRBJ2-5
v_call: TRBV7-2
d_call: .
clone_size: many
cdr3_nt: TGTGCCAGCAATACCAGGGGCGCAGGAGAGACCCAGTACTTC
cdr3_aa: CASNTRGAGETQYF

j_call: TRBJ2-5
v_call: TRBV24-1
d_call: TRBD2
clone_size: .
cdr3_nt: TGTGCCACCAGTGATTCCAGGACTAGCGGCTACCAAGAGACCCAGTACTTC
cdr3_aa: CATSDSRTSGYQETQYF

j_call: TRBJ2-7
v_call: TRBV10-3
d_call: .
clone_size: many
cdr3_nt: TGTGCCATCACCCGGGCGCCGCGGGGTTACGAGCAGTACTTC
cdr3_aa: CAITRAPRGYEQYF

j_call: TRBJ1-2
v_call: TRBV10-3
d_call: .
clone_size: .
cdr3_nt: TGTGCCATCAGTGAGTCTCCAAGCGGGCGAGGCTACACCTTC
cdr3_aa: CAISESPSGRGYTF

j_call: TRBJ1-1
v_call: TRBV10-3
d_call: TRBD1
clone_size: .
cdr3_nt: TGTGCCATCAGCGAGCCCCCCGGGACAGGGAACACTGAAGCTTTCTTT
cdr3_aa: CAISEPPGTGNTEAFF

j_call: TRBJ2-1
v_call: TRBV11-1
d_call: .
clone_size: once
cdr3_nt: TGTGCCAGCAGCCCGGGAGTCGTAGAGGATGAGCAGTTCTTC
cdr3_aa: CASSPGVVEDEQFF

j_call: TRBJ2-1
v_call: TRBV10-1
d_call: TRBD2
clone_size: .
cdr3_nt: TGCGCCAGCAGCCCGGGACTAGCGTTCAATGAGCAGTTCTTC
cdr3_aa: CASSPGLAFNEQFF

j_call: TRBJ2-7
v_call: TRBV19
d_call: .
clone_size: many
cdr3_nt: TGTGCCACTAACCGGGACGCCGTTCGAACCTACGAGCAGTACTTC
cdr3_aa: CATNRDAVRTYEQYF

j_call: TRBJ1-2
v_call: TRBV2
d_call: TRBD1
clone_size: .
cdr3_nt: TGTGCCAGCAGTCAGACAGGGCACTATGGCTACACCTTC
cdr3_aa: CASSQTGHYGYTF

j_call: TRBJ2-3
v_call: TRBV4-1
d_call: .
clone_size: .
cdr3_nt: TGCGCCAGCAGCCAAGTTGCAGCTACCACAGATACGCAGTATTTT
cdr3_aa: CASSQVAATTDTQYF

j_call: TRBJ2-5
v_call: TRBV15
d_call: .
clone_size: .
cdr3_nt: TGTGCCACGAAGGACCAAACGAGACGAGCTCCCCAAGAGACCCAGTACTTC
cdr3_aa: CATKDQTRRAPQETQYF

j_call: TRBJ2-5
v_call: TRBV7-6
d_call: .
clone_size: .
cdr3_nt: TGTGCCAGCAGTCGACAGCTACAAGAGACCCAGTACTTC
cdr3_aa: CASSRQLQETQYF

j_call: TRBJ2-5
v_call: TRBV20-1
d_call: TRBD2
clone_size: many
cdr3_nt: TGCAGTGCTAGAGAAGGCGGGAGCCGTGGGACCCAGTACTTC
cdr3_aa: CSAREGGSRGTQYF

j_call: TRBJ2-3
v_call: TRBV4-1
d_call: .
clone_size: few
cdr3_nt: TGTGCCAGCAGCTTGGCCCCGACAGATACGCAGTATTTT
cdr3_aa: CASSLAPTDTQYF

j_call: TRBJ2-7
v_call: TRBV20-1
d_call: .
clone_size: once
cdr3_nt: TGCAGTGCTAGACGGAGGGACTCCTACGAGCAGTACTTC
cdr3_aa: CSARRRDSYEQYF

j_call: TRBJ1-1
v_call: TRBV7-6
d_call: TRBD1
clone_size: .
cdr3_nt: TGTGCCAGCAGCTTAGAAACAGGGGTGAGCACTGAAGCTTTCTTT
cdr3_aa: CASSLETGVSTEAFF

j_call: TRBJ1-1
v_call: TRBV10-3
d_call: .
clone_size: .
cdr3_nt: TGTGCCATCAGTGAGTCGGCTGGGACTGAAGCTTTCTTT
cdr3_aa: CAISESAGTEAFF

j_call: TRBJ2-3
v_call: TRBV4-2
d_call: TRBD2
clone_size: many
cdr3_nt: TGTGCCAGCAGCCAAGTGTCCAGCGGGAGGGCCGAGGTAACAGATACGCAGTATTTT
cdr3_aa: CASSQVSSGRAEVTDTQYF

j_call: TRBJ1-2
v_call: TRBV2
d_call: .
clone_size: many
cdr3_nt: TGTGCCAGCAGTGATACTACTGACTATGGCTACACCTTC
cdr3_aa: CASSDTTDYGYTF

j_call: TRBJ2-5
v_call: TRBV7-2
d_call: .
clone_size: many
cdr3_nt: TGTGCCAGCAGCTTAGATCAGACCCTCCGGGAGACCCAGTACTTC
cdr3_aa: CASSLDQTLRETQYF

j_call: TRBJ2-5
v_call: TRBV19
d_call: .
clone_size: .
cdr3_nt: TGTGCCAGTAGTAGCAGGGGTTTGGAGACCCAGTACTTC
cdr3_aa: CASSSRGLETQYF

j_call: TRBJ2-3
v_call: TRBV7-2
d_call: .
clone_size: many
cdr3_nt: TGTGCCAGCAGCTTAGAACGGATAGATACGCAGTATTTT
cdr3_aa: CASSLERIDTQYF

j_call: TRBJ1-4
v_call: TRBV25-1
d_call: TRBD1
clone_size: .
cdr3_nt: TGTGCCAGCAACCCAGGGACAGGGGCGGAAGAAAAACTGTTTTTT
cdr3_aa: CASNPGTGAEEKLFF

j_call: TRBJ1-6
v_call: TRBV7-6
d_call: .
clone_size: few
cdr3_nt: TGTGCCAGCAGCACGAGTTTGAATTCACCCCTCCACTTT
cdr3_aa: CASSTSLNSPLHF